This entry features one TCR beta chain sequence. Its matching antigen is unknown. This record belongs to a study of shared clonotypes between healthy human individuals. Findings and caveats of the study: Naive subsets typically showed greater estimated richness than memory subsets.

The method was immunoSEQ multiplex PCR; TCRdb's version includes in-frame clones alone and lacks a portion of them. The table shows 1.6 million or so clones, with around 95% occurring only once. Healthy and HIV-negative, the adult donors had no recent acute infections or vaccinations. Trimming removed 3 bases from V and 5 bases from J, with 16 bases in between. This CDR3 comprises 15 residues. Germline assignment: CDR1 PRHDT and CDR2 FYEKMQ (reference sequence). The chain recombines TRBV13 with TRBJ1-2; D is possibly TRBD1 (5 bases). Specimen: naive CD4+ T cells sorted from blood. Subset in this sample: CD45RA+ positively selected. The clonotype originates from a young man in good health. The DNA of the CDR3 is TGTGCCAGCAGCTTTGCTAAACAGGTGATTTATGGCTACACCTTC. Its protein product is CASSFAKQVIYGYTF.